A selection of T cell receptor beta chains follows, all from one sample in a study of long-term antiretroviral therapy in people with HIV. The table came from immunoSEQ multiplex PCR; TCRdb's copy has only in-frame clones and leaves some out. The sample records almost 20,000 clones, roughly 78% being singletons. This specimen consisted of unsorted PBMCs, obtained 0.2 years after starting antiretroviral therapy. These TCRs come from a woman between 40 and 50 years old with HIV. The CDR3 runs from the conserved cysteine through the conserved F or W. Each record gives: D gene, V gene, J gene, clone size, CDR3 protein, CDR3 DNA. D genes are given only for firm matches. Expanded clones get a size class; other rows say once, few or many, or leave the size out.

.	TRBV2	TRBJ2-3	few	CASSESDSYYTDTQYF	TGTGCCAGCAGTGAATCCGACAGTTATTACACAGATACGCAGTATTTT
.	TRBV5-1	TRBJ1-4	once	CASSPGVEDEKLFF	TGCGCCAGCAGCCCGGGGGTGGAGGATGAAAAACTGTTTTTT
.	TRBV7-9	TRBJ2-7	.	CASSSTHF	TGTGCCAGCAGCTCCACGCACTTC
.	TRBV5-1	TRBJ1-1	.	CASSQTLNTEAFF	TGCGCCAGCAGCCAGACTTTGAACACTGAAGCTTTCTTT
TRBD2	TRBV9	TRBJ2-1	.	CASRGTSTNEQFF	TGTGCCAGCAGAGGGACTAGCACCAATGAGCAGTTCTTC
.	TRBV7-6	TRBJ1-1	once	CASSQGLYMNTEAFF	TGTGCCAGCAGCCAGGGGCTCTACATGAACACTGAAGCTTTCTTT
.	TRBV7-2	TRBJ2-1	.	CASSPGYNEQFF	TGTGCCAGCAGCCCGGGATACAATGAGCAGTTCTTC
.	TRBV15	TRBJ2-7	.	CATSRDFPGTRAEQYF	TGTGCCACCAGCAGAGATTTTCCCGGGACAAGGGCGGAGCAGTACTTC
TRBD1	TRBV10-3	TRBJ1-2	.	CAISSNRGLEGYTF	TGTGCCATCAGTTCCAACAGGGGGCTGGAAGGCTACACCTTC
.	TRBV1	TRBJ2-5	.	CTSSQELRARGGAQETQYF	TGCACCAGCAGCCAAGAGCTTCGAGCACGGGGGGGGGCCCAAGAGACCCAGTACTTC
.	TRBV5-1	TRBJ2-5	.	CASSSLSGLQETQYF	TGCGCCAGCAGCTCGCTATCGGGTCTGCAAGAGACCCAGTACTTC
.	TRBV7-9	TRBJ1-1	.	CASSFLPSDTEAFF	TGTGCCAGCAGCTTCCTCCCTAGCGACACTGAAGCTTTCTTT
.	TRBV10-2	TRBJ2-6	.	CASSELSRGANVLTF	TGCGCCAGCAGTGAGTTGTCTCGTGGGGCCAACGTCCTGACTTTC
TRBD1	TRBV5-1	TRBJ1-2	.	CASSLAGTGSFRYGYTF	TGCGCCAGCAGCTTGGCCGGGACAGGGTCATTTCGCTATGGCTACACCTTC
.	TRBV5-4	TRBJ1-6	.	CASSLGQTNSPLHF	TGTGCCAGCAGCCTTGGACAGACTAATTCACCCCTCCACTTT
.	TRBV7-9	TRBJ2-3	.	CASSLVGYLGGISTDTQYF	TGTGCCAGCAGCTTAGTTGGCTACCTGGGGGGTATAAGCACAGATACGCAGTATTTT
.	TRBV14	TRBJ1-2	.	CASSQYRDTNYGYTF	TGTGCCAGCAGCCAATATCGGGATACTAACTATGGCTACACCTTC
TRBD1	TRBV5-8	TRBJ1-1	few	CASSLGQGWAEAFF	TGTGCCAGCAGCTTGGGACAGGGATGGGCTGAAGCTTTCTTT
.	TRBV5-1	TRBJ1-1	few	CASSLGILDTEAFF	TGCGCCAGCAGCTTAGGGATCTTGGACACTGAAGCTTTCTTT
TRBD1	TRBV5-4	TRBJ1-2	few	CASPGTGGGYTF	TGTGCCAGCCCCGGGACAGGGGGCGGCTACACCTTC
.	TRBV5-4	TRBJ2-7	.	CASSLGPNYEQYF	TGTGCCAGCAGCTTGGGACCCAACTACGAGCAGTACTTC
.	TRBV10-2	TRBJ2-3	.	CASSDLGRKATQYF	TGCGCCAGCAGTGACCTAGGGAGGAAGGCTACGCAGTATTTT